The 31 T cell receptor beta chains below all came from one sample that was sequenced in a study of T-cell reconstitution after alpha-beta-depleted transplantation in children. Preparation of the TCRbeta library was carried out with unique molecular identifiers. Using its own MiXCR run on the PCR reads, TCRdb lists one record per CDR3 protein. The repertoire holds about 500,000 distinct CDR3 sequences, with about 31% as singletons. The sequences come from PBMCs from the stem cell graft donor, collected from the stem cell graft. These receptor sequences come from a human donor who donated a stem cell graft to a child with aplastic anemia.

This clonotype was counted a single time. The chain joins TRBV9 to TRBJ2-3; 8 bases match TRBD2. V dropped 4 bases and J dropped 0; count of bases not matched to a gene: 10. The CDR3 is 17 residues long. CDR1 and CDR2 (germline): SGDLS, YYNGEE. CDR3 in DNA: TGTGCCAGCAGCAAGCGGGAGAGTAGACCTAGCACAGATACGCAGTATTTT. Residues: CASSKRESRPSTDTQYF.

Only one count was recorded for this clonotype. The V gene is TRBV28, the J gene TRBJ2-7; D is unclear. Germline assignment: CDR1 MDHEN and CDR2 SYDVKM. The CDR3 spans 10 residues. Between the trimmed V and J ends, which lost 8 bases and 4 bases, there was a span of 6 bases. The CDR3 DNA is TGTGCCAGCTGTGGGTACGAGCAGTACTTC. This codes for CASCGYEQYF.

This clonotype was seen more than once but under ten times. The genes are TRBV5-4 and TRBJ2-2, with D unresolved. The CDR3 spans 16 residues. Germline V CDR1 and CDR2: SGHNT, YYREEE (reference sequence). The V gene lost 4 bases and the J gene lost 0 bases, with 13 bases spanning the gap. The DNA for the CDR3 is TGTGCCAGCAGCACTGAGATTGGACCGAACACCGGGGAGCTGTTTTTT. This gives the protein CASSTEIGPNTGELFF.

The chain uses TRBV12-3 or TRBV12-4 and TRBJ2-4, with 7 bases matching TRBD2. The V and J ends lost 6 bases and 0 bases, in that order; junction bases with no gene match: 5. The CDR3 is 15 residues long. CDR3 DNA: TGTGCCAGCAGCCTCAGGGAGGGAGCCAAAAACATTCAGTACTTC. Protein: CASSLREGAKNIQYF.

V usage is TRBV27 and J usage is TRBJ2-2, with TRBD2 matching over 7 bases. Per germline, CDR1 MNHEY and CDR2 SMNVEV (reference sequence). The CDR3 has 16 amino acids. V lost 6 bases, J lost 0 bases, and 7 bases stayed unmatched. This CDR3 reads CASSLGGGTNTGELFF. In nucleotides, the CDR3 is TGTGCCAGCAGCTTAGGCGGGGGAACGAACACCGGGGAGCTGTTTTTT.

The rearrangement uses TRBV20-1 and TRBJ2-1; 14 bases fit TRBD2. The CDR3 is 17 residues long. Per germline, CDR1 DFQATT and CDR2 SNEGSKA (reference sequence). V lost 4 bases, J lost 9 bases, and 14 bases stayed unmatched. DNA for the CDR3: TGCAGTGCTACGGGACTAGCGGGAGAGGGTACGCGTGGTGAGCAGTTCTTC. This translates into CSATGLAGEGTRGEQFF.

The J gene is TRBJ2-1, the V gene TRBV1; no check of the table's D call, TRBD1, against the DNA was made. TRBV1 is termed a pseudogene. This CDR3 region has 16 residues. DNA for the CDR3: TGCACCAGCAGCCAAGAAAGGGGGGGGACGGGGAATGAGCAGTTCTTC. Translating gives CTSSQERGGTGNEQFF.

The J gene is TRBJ1-5, the V gene TRBV18; 7 nucleotides line up with TRBD1. The CDR3 covers 16 residues. V gave up 6 bases and J gave up 2 bases; unmatched junction bases: 10. Germline V gives CDR1 KGHSH, CDR2 LQKENI. CDR3 sequence (DNA): TGTGCCAGCTCCCAGGGGGGAGGGATTGGCAATCAGCCCCAGCATTTT. Protein product: CASSQGGGIGNQPQHF.

This clonotype was detected only a few times. This rearrangement joins TRBV30 to TRBJ1-1; D remains unclear. CDR3 length: 15 residues. The germline CDR1 and CDR2 sequences are GTSNPN and SVGIG (reference sequence). The V end lost 0 bases, the J end lost 6 bases, and 17 bases lay between the germline ends. This CDR3 reads CAWSVLLGGLPEAFF. The CDR3 region has the DNA TGTGCCTGGAGTGTACTTTTGGGTGGGTTGCCTGAAGCTTTCTTT.

This clonotype turned up a few times. The chain is built from TRBV7-2 and TRBJ2-5; D possibly corresponds to TRBD1 (6 bases). CDR3 length equals 14 residues. The germline CDR1 and CDR2 sequences are SGHTA and FQGNSA. V dropped 5 bases and J dropped 3 bases, with 13 bases sitting between them. Written as DNA, the CDR3 is TGTGCCAGCAGCCCCAACAGGGTTGAAGAGACCCAGTACTTC. This sequence encodes CASSPNRVEETQYF. Full variable domain (outside the CDR3, taken from reference TRBV7-2 and TRBJ2-5): GAGVSQSPSNKVTEKGKDVELRCDPISGHTALYWYRQSLGQGLEFLIYFQGNSAPDKSGLPSDRFSAERTGGSVSTLTIQRTQQEDSAVYLCASSPNRVEETQYFGPGTRLLVL.

This clonotype was seen a few times. The chain joins TRBV6-1 to TRBJ1-1, with D perhaps matching TRBD1 (5 bases). The V end was cut by 2 bases, the J end by 5 bases, with 12 bases between. The CDR3 has 14 residues. Germline V CDR1 and CDR2: MNHNS, SASEGT. CDR3: CASSEQGLRTEAFF. The DNA for the CDR3 is TGTGCCAGCAGTGAACAGGGTCTAAGGACTGAAGCTTTCTTT.

This chain uses TRBV5-1 with TRBJ2-5, with TRBD2 as a possible D gene (6 bases). With 5 bases removed from V and 3 bases from J, the gap between germline ends came to 11 bases. Germline V gene sequence: CDR1 SGHRS, CDR2 YFSETQ. This CDR3 region has 13 residues. CDR3 in amino acids: CASRWGEEETQYF. In DNA form, the CDR3 reads TGCGCCAGCAGATGGGGGGAGGAAGAGACCCAGTACTTC.

In DNA, the CDR3 is TGTGCCAGCAGCGTTAGCGGGACCGCTCAGGGGACCCAGTACTTC. It is translated as CASSVSGTAQGTQYF. The gene calls are TRBV11-2 and TRBJ2-5; 8 positions match TRBD2. The CDR3 has 15 amino acids. Per germline, CDR1 SGHAT and CDR2 FQNNGV. V trimming: 5 bases; J trimming: 7 bases; junction bases outside the gene matches: 12.

This clonotype was seen a few times. This chain uses TRBV5-1 with TRBJ1-1; 8 bases fit TRBD1. CDR1 and CDR2 (germline): SGHRS, YFSETQ. The CDR3 spans 13 residues. With V trimmed by 3 bases and J by 7 bases, 5 bases remained unmatched. In DNA, the CDR3 is TGCGCCAGCAGCTCCTTTGGGACAGGTGAAGCTTTCTTT. Residues: CASSSFGTGEAFF.

The chain combines TRBV7-2 with TRBJ2-4, with 7 bases lining up with TRBD1. Trimming took 7 bases from V and 3 from J; bases not matched to a gene: 15. The CDR3 loop spans 17 amino acids. The germline V gene has CDR1 SGHTA and CDR2 FQGNSA. CDR3 sequence: CASTTGGAGGGKNIQYF. The CDR3 DNA follows: TGTGCCAGCACAACTGGAGGAGCAGGGGGTGGCAAAAACATTCAGTACTTC.

There are a few counts of this clonotype. The chain is built from TRBV29-1 and TRBJ1-1, with a tentative D call TRBD1 (5 bases). Between the trimmed V and J ends, which lost 0 bases and 7 bases, there was a span of 18 bases. Germline V gene sequence: CDR1 SQVTM, CDR2 ANQGSEA. The CDR3 totals 15 residues. The CDR3 nucleotides are TGCAGCGTTGAAGATCGGTATGGACACAACCGTGAAGCTTTCTTT. This sequence encodes CSVEDRYGHNREAFF.

This clonotype showed up many times. J is TRBJ2-7 and V is TRBV5-6; 13 nucleotides agree with TRBD2. This CDR3 has 15 amino acids. Germline CDR1 and CDR2: SGHDT and YYEEEE. V was pared by 4 bases and J by 2 bases, with 3 bases of the junction left unmatched. CDR3 residues: CASSRGTSGAYEQYV. DNA of the CDR3: TGTGCCAGCAGCCGAGGGACTAGCGGGGCCTACGAGCAGTACGTC.

V and J are TRBV29-1 and TRBJ2-3, with 7 bases aligning to TRBD1. The CDR3 length is 15 residues. Germline lookup yields CDR1 SQVTM and CDR2 ANQGSEA. V lost 6 bases to trimming and J lost 3 bases; unmatched junction nucleotides: 12. The CDR3: CSVARGLVSTDTQYF. The CDR3 DNA reads TGCAGCGTCGCTAGGGGGCTAGTATCAACAGATACGCAGTATTTT.

The gene calls are TRBV5-1 and TRBJ1-1; D not resolved. Trimming removed 0 bases from V and 8 bases from J, with 8 bases in between. The CDR3 has 12 amino acids. Germline V gene sequence: CDR1 SGHRS, CDR2 YFSETQ. CDR3 protein: CASSLDGPEAFF. The DNA for the CDR3 is TGCGCCAGCAGCTTGGACGGGCCAGAAGCTTTCTTT.

This clonotype was seen only a few times. V gene TRBV19 combines with J gene TRBJ2-3, with D unclear. The CDR3 sequence is 14 residues long. Trimming took off 3 bases at V and 2 bases at J, with 9 bases between the two ends. Germline-derived CDR1 and CDR2 are LNHDA and SQIVND (reference sequence). Written as DNA, the CDR3 is TGTGCCAGTAGTATGATGACCGTCACAGATACGCAGTATTTT. It encodes CASSMMTVTDTQYF. Complete variable domain (other parts from reference TRBV19 and TRBJ2-3): DGGITQSPKYLFRKEGQNVTLSCEQNLNHDAMYWYRQDPGQGLRLIYYSQIVNDFQKGDIAEGYSVSREKKESFPLTVTSAQKNPTAFYLCASSMMTVTDTQYFGPGTRLTVL.

This clonotype has just a few counts. The V and J genes are TRBV5-6 and TRBJ1-1; TRBD1 is a possible D gene (6 bases). There are 13 residues in the CDR3. Trimming removed 6 bases from V and 5 bases from J, with 14 bases in between. The V gene's germline CDR1 is SGHDT and CDR2 YYEEEE. The CDR3 region is CASTGGGWTEAFF. The CDR3 DNA reads as TGTGCCAGCACCGGGGGGGGCTGGACTGAAGCTTTCTTT.

This clonotype was observed a few times. The chain has TRBV7-2 and TRBJ2-4; a possible D gene is TRBD2 (6 bases). CDR1 and CDR2 (germline): SGHTA, FQGNSA. The CDR3 runs to 14 residues. The germline V and J ends were trimmed by 5 bases and 4 bases, with 12 bases remaining between them. The CDR3 is CASSGAGSKNIQYF. The DNA for the CDR3 is TGTGCCAGCAGCGGTGCGGGATCTAAAAACATTCAGTACTTC. The whole variable domain, filled in from reference TRBV7-2 and TRBJ2-4, reads GAGVSQSPSNKVTEKGKDVELRCDPISGHTALYWYRQSLGQGLEFLIYFQGNSAPDKSGLPSDRFSAERTGGSVSTLTIQRTQQEDSAVYLCASSGAGSKNIQYFGAGTRLSVL.

This rearrangement joins TRBV7-9 to TRBJ2-5; D gene uncertain. V lost 4 bases and J lost 2, with 17 bases in between. Germline CDR1 is SEHNR and CDR2 is FQNEAQ (reference sequence). The CDR3 is made up of 16 amino acids. The CDR3 DNA reads TGTGCCAGCAGCTCTAGTTCTGGCAGTATACAAGAGACCCAGTACTTC. As protein: CASSSSSGSIQETQYF.

This clonotype was seen a handful of times. This chain joins TRBV12-3 or TRBV12-4 and TRBJ1-1, with unresolved D. Trimming shortened V by 6 bases and J by 3 bases, and 8 bases separated the two germline ends. This CDR3 has 12 residues. The CDR3 sequence is CASRSGHTEAFF. The CDR3 DNA reads as TGTGCCAGCAGGTCAGGACACACTGAAGCTTTCTTT.

This clonotype was detected a few times. The chain is built from TRBV6-5 and TRBJ1-2; D uncertain. V lost 2 bases to trimming and J lost 0 bases, with 13 bases between them. Germline V gene lookup returns CDR1 MNHEY and CDR2 SVGAGI. This CDR3 has 16 residues. The CDR3 loop reads CASSYALTRTNYGYTF. In DNA, the CDR3 is TGTGCCAGCAGTTACGCACTCACTAGGACTAACTATGGCTACACCTTC.

This chain links TRBV20-1 with TRBJ1-1, with no clear D. Trimming took off 6 bases at V and 4 bases at J, with 12 bases between the two ends. The CDR3 is 12 residues long. Germline loops: CDR1 DFQATT, CDR2 SNEGSKA (reference sequence). The chain's CDR3 is CSAPRVGTEAFF. DNA for the CDR3: TGCAGTGCCCCTAGGGTTGGCACTGAAGCTTTCTTT.

The J gene is TRBJ2-3, the V gene TRBV5-1; D remains unclear. The germline V gene encodes CDR1 SGHRS and CDR2 YFSETQ. The V and J ends lost 6 bases and 0 bases respectively, with 17 bases between them. The CDR3 is 16 amino acids. Here the CDR3 reads CASTKDGGASTDTQYF. As DNA, the CDR3 is TGCGCCAGCACCAAAGACGGCGGTGCTAGCACAGATACGCAGTATTTT.

This clonotype has more than one count but fewer than ten. The V gene is TRBV29-1, the J gene TRBJ2-2; 8 bases map to TRBD2. This CDR3 is built from 16 residues. Per germline, CDR1 SQVTM and CDR2 ANQGSEA. The junction had 9 bases not matched to a gene; V was cut back by 4 bases and J by 2 bases. The CDR3 region has the DNA TGCAGCGTTGGATCTGCTAGCGGGCTTAACACCGGGGAGCTGTTTTTT. Protein product: CSVGSASGLNTGELFF.

The chain's CDR3 is CASSLESSYEQYV. The CDR3 DNA reads TGTGCCAGCAGCTTAGAGAGCTCCTACGAGCAGTACGTC. The chain joins TRBV7-2 to TRBJ2-7; D remains unclear. CDR1 and CDR2 from the germline V gene are SGHTA and FQGNSA. V was pared by 1 base and J by 0 bases, with 4 bases between. The CDR3 has 13 amino acids.

The rearrangement links TRBV19 to TRBJ1-2; unclear D gene. V dropped 7 bases and J dropped 4 bases, with 13 bases sitting between them. Looked up from germline, CDR1 is LNHDA and CDR2 is SQIVND (reference sequence). The CDR3 sequence is 13 residues long. The chain's CDR3 is CASTDDFIYGYTF. The CDR3, as DNA: TGTGCCAGTACGGACGACTTTATCTATGGCTACACCTTC.

This clonotype was observed a few times. CDR3 bases: TGCGCCAGCAGCTCCAGGGTTGGGAACACTGAAGCTTTCTTT. Translation: CASSSRVGNTEAFF. J is TRBJ1-1 and V is TRBV5-1, with D maybe TRBD1 (5 bases). Trimming took off 3 bases at V and 1 base at J, with 10 bases between the two ends. Germline lookup yields CDR1 SGHRS and CDR2 YFSETQ. This CDR3 has 14 amino acids.